This TCR beta chain stems from a study of control samples from healthy donors and cancer patients. The data were produced by immunoSEQ multiplex PCR, yet TCRdb's version contains in-frame clones alone and is incomplete. The table records 130,000 or so clones, around 86% of them present only once. The length of the CDR3 is 12 residues. The V gene's germline CDR1 is KGHDR and CDR2 SFDVKD. V shed 0 bases and J shed 9 bases, with 7 bases lying between them. The chain recombines TRBV24-1 with TRBJ1-1, with D possibly matching TRBD1 (5 bases). This receptor was identified in a man aged 40-55 years in good health. Sequenced sample: blood. The CDR3: CATSDLHRKAFF. For the CDR3, the DNA is TGTGCCACCAGTGATTTGCACAGGAAAGCTTTCTTT.